This T cell receptor (beta chain) was recovered during a study of Graves' ophthalmopathy and Graves' hyperthyroidism (dated by TCRdb to between 2018 and 2020). A note on the overall study: Peripheral blood was collected before any treatment was given, at the time of initial diagnosis. After sampling, hyperthyroidism patients received methimazole starting at 30 mg daily, and ophthalmopathy patients received high-dose intravenous methylprednisolone. In total, some 130 blood samples were TCR-sequenced: 40 to 45 ophthalmopathy, some 75 hyperthyroidism and some 17 hyperthyroidism-to-ophthalmopathy patients. The 85 to 100 discovery patients were divided at random into training and test sets in a 7:3 ratio. In over 5 hyperthyroidism patients, the T-cell repertoire of thyroid tissue was compared with the T-cell repertoire of blood. TCR beta repertoire signatures were used to distinguish Graves' ophthalmopathy from Graves' hyperthyroidism and to predict progression to ophthalmopathy. The independent validation cohort included about 19 hyperthyroidism patients plus 17 patients who later progressed from hyperthyroidism to ophthalmopathy. To explore V-J signatures distinguishing ophthalmopathy from hyperthyroidism, a discovery set of around 97 patients (43 ophthalmopathy, around 55 stable hyperthyroidism) was enrolled.

Broad study findings and their caveats: In validation, the model predicted ophthalmopathy progression with 55% to 71% sensitivity and about 77% specificity; around twelve predicted patients were CT-confirmed with GO in a median of approximately six months. Sample size was not predetermined statistically, and investigators were not blinded to group allocation. Ophthalmopathy was separated from stable hyperthyroidism by the 13-signature model with more than 85% sensitivity and 81.08% specificity in cross-validation and with 80%/75% in the test set. Most expanded thyroid clonotypes with a frequency above 0.001 also appeared in blood, which suggests that blood repertoires may reflect the immune response in the thyroid.

For repertoire sequencing, TCR beta CDR3 regions were amplified from RNA transcripts. A first-round RT-PCR used HTBI primers with the Qiagen OneStep RT-PCR kit, followed by a second-round multiplex PCR, size selection and purification. Libraries were sequenced paired-end with 100 bp reads on an Illumina HiSeq2000. Regarding the original processing steps: SOAPnuke was used for read processing, and reads with adapters, uncalled bases, a mean Phred below 15, or no exact constant-primer or identifier match were discarded. COPE v1.2.5 was used to merge high-quality paired reads. Clonotypes were defined as unique nucleotide sequences and were aligned to IMGT TRB V, D and J references using MiTCR v1.1. The analysis was limited to V-J combinations with a frequency above 0.0001, which together covered about 99% of repertoires. A TCR clonal expansion and chaos score per V-J combination was defined as the ratio of F50 clonal expansion to chaos observed in the TCRdist matrix. Welch's t-statistics and random forest were used to reduce features to about 14 V-J combinations, which were fed into a naive Bayes classifier. The similarity between thyroid and blood repertoires was quantified using the Morisita-Horn index. Using fastp at Q25 and MiXCR, TCRdb reprocessed the public reads and kept productive beta chains. When rows share a CDR3 protein, they turn into one entry using the most common DNA and genes. The V and J calls follow TCRdb's processing rather than the paper's. This sample gives 500,000 to 700,000 distinct CDR3 sequences in total; 22% of them show up just once. The ten largest clones capture roughly 7.4% of the sample.

A patient counted as having stable hyperthyroidism if there was no progression to ophthalmopathy within 18 months of follow-up. Patients with hyperthyroidism were aged 18 to 65 years, had been newly diagnosed, and had a disease duration of less than 2 months. Patients with other autoimmune diseases, uncontrolled infections, pregnancy or lactation were excluded from the study. Clinical symptoms, serum thyroxine, TRAb, thyroid ultrasound and orbital computed tomography formed the basis of the diagnosis. Using Ficoll-Paque density gradient centrifugation, PBMCs were isolated from about 9.4 ml of fresh peripheral blood. Total RNA was extracted using Trizol reagent, and RNA quality was checked on an Agilent 2100 Bioanalyzer. This clonotype was seen many times. Its antigen target is currently unknown. No much larger clone is present one base from it, and per-base qualities are unavailable. Based on the germline V gene (reference sequence), the CDR1 and CDR2 sequences are LNHDA and SQIVND. V loses 5 bases, J loses 5 bases, and the germline ends lie 18 bases apart. The CDR3 runs 15 amino acids, cysteine and phenylalanine included. The retained sequence is limited to the CDR3, 45 bases, with the frame set at the first base.

The TCR was taken from a woman aged 18-29 years with stable Graves' hyperthyroidism. Some clones in this sample may be carry-over from other donors' samples. Donor details come from another sample of the same person, matched by shared clones. The sample taken for sequencing was peripheral blood. The chain joins TRBV19 to TRBJ2-5; the D region is possibly TRBD1 or TRBD2, each matching across 7 bases. This receptor has the CDR3 CASSPRGGGRETQYF. The base sequence is TGTGCCAGTAGTCCCCGGGGAGGGGGCAGGGAGACCCAGTACTTC.